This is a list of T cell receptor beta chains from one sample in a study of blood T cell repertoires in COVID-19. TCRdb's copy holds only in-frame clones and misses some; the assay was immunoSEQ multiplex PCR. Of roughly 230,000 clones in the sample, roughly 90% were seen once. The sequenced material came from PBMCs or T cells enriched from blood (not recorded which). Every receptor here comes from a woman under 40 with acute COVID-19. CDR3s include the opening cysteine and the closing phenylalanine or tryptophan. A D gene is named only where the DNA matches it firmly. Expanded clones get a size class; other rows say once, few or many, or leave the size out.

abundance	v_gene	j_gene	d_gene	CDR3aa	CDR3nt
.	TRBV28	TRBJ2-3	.	CASSLAGDTQYF	TGTGCCAGCAGTTTGGCGGGAGATACGCAGTATTTT
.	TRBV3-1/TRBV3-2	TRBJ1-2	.	CASSQAAGEGSGYTF	TGTGCCAGCAGCCAAGCAGCAGGGGAGGGTAGCGGCTACACCTTC
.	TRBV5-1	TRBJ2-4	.	CASSYESKNIQYF	TGCGCCAGCAGCTACGAGAGCAAAAACATTCAGTACTTC
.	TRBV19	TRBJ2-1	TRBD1	CASSIAVQGVYEQFF	TGTGCCAGTAGTATAGCCGTACAGGGGGTGTATGAGCAGTTCTTC
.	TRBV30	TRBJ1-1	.	CAWSNQAEAFF	TGTGCCTGGAGTAATCAGGCTGAAGCTTTCTTT
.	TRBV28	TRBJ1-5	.	CASKVAEPNQPQHF	TGTGCCAGCAAGGTCGCGGAACCCAATCAGCCCCAGCATTTT
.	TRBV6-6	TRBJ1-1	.	CASLSPGTEAFF	TGTGCCAGCCTGTCCCCCGGGACTGAAGCTTTCTTT
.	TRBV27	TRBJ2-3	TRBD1	CASSLTGYSSTDTQYF	TGTGCCAGCAGTCTGACAGGGTATTCTAGCACAGATACGCAGTATTTT
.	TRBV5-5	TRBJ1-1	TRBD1	CASSSDRWGLEAFF	TGTGCCAGCAGCTCGGACAGGTGGGGACTTGAAGCTTTCTTT
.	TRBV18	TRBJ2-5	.	CASSPSRETQYF	TGTGCCAGCTCACCATCTCGGGAGACCCAGTACTTC
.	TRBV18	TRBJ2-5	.	CASSPPVAGAQYQETQYF	TGTGCCAGCTCACCCCCCGTGGCGGGGGCCCAGTACCAAGAGACCCAGTACTTC
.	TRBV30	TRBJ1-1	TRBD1	CAWSEDRGQAAFF	TGTGCCTGGAGTGAGGACAGGGGGCAGGCAGCTTTCTTT
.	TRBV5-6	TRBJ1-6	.	CASSLVGGENSPLHF	TGTGCCAGCAGCTTGGTGGGAGGGGAAAATTCACCCCTCCACTTT
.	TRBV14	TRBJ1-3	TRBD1	CASSQGQFSGNTIYF	TGTGCCAGCAGCCAGGGACAGTTCTCTGGAAACACCATATATTTT
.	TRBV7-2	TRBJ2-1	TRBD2	CASNFRLAGAGEQFF	TGTGCCAGCAACTTCAGGCTAGCGGGGGCGGGTGAGCAGTTCTTC
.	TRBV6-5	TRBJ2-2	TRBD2	CATGTPGGTGELFF	TGTGCCACCGGAACCCCGGGGGGCACCGGGGAGCTGTTTTTT
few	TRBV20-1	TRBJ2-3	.	CSAIRADTQYF	TGCAGTGCTATCAGGGCAGATACGCAGTATTTT
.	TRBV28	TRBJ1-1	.	CASSFPQNTEAFF	TGTGCCAGCAGTTTTCCCCAGAACACTGAAGCTTTCTTT
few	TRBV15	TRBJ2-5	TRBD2	CATSRVAGEPRETQYF	TGTGCCACCAGCAGAGTAGCGGGGGAACCAAGAGAGACCCAGTACTTC
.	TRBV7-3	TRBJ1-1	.	CASSPDRGVGAFF	TGTGCCAGCAGCCCGGATCGGGGGGTTGGAGCTTTCTTT
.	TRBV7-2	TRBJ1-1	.	CASSLSGQTEAFF	TGTGCCAGCAGCTTATCAGGGCAAACTGAAGCTTTCTTT
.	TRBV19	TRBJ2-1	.	CASSIALDPGYNEQFF	TGTGCCAGTAGTATAGCTTTGGACCCGGGGTACAATGAGCAGTTCTTC
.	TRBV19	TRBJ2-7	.	CASSITPFSASSYEQYF	TGTGCCAGTAGTATAACACCATTTAGCGCAAGCTCCTACGAGCAGTACTTC
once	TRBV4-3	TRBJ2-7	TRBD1	CASSQSRDRYYEQYF	TGCGCCAGCAGCCAGTCCCGGGACAGATACTACGAGCAGTACTTC
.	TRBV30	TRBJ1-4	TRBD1	CAWMWDRGEKLFF	TGTGCCTGGATGTGGGACAGGGGTGAAAAACTGTTTTTT
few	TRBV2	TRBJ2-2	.	CASSVPDSANTGELFF	TGTGCCAGCAGTGTCCCTGACAGCGCGAACACCGGGGAGCTGTTTTTT
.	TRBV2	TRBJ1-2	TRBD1	CASSGDSSHYGYTF	TGTGCCAGCAGTGGGGACAGTAGTCACTATGGCTACACCTTC
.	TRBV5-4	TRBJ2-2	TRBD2	CASSFGGGGSGELFF	TGTGCCAGCAGCTTCGGGGGGGGCGGCTCCGGGGAGCTGTTTTTT
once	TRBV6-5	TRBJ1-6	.	CASSYGGEGSPLHF	TGTGCCAGCAGTTATGGGGGGGAGGGATCACCCCTCCACTTT
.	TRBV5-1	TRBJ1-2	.	CASSLLGASGYTF	TGCGCCAGCAGCTTACTGGGGGCGAGTGGCTACACCTTC
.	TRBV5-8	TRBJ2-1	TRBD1	CASSRTDRVFNWYEQFF	TGTGCCAGCAGCCGTACAGACAGGGTTTTTAATTGGTATGAGCAGTTCTTC
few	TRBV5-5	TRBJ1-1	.	CASSLEGRTEAFF	TGTGCCAGCAGCTTGGAAGGGAGAACTGAAGCTTTCTTT
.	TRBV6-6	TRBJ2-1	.	CASSYSAGGRNEQFF	TGTGCCAGCAGTTACTCGGCAGGGGGGAGGAATGAGCAGTTCTTC
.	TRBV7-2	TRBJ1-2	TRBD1	CASSSERDRPGYTF	TGTGCCAGCAGCTCTGAGCGGGACAGGCCTGGCTACACCTTC
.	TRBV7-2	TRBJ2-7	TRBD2	CASSLGAGGHYEQYF	TGTGCCAGCAGCTTAGGAGCGGGGGGGCATTACGAGCAGTACTTC
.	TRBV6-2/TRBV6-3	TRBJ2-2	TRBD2	CASSPRGGNTGELFF	TGTGCCAGCAGCCCCCGGGGGGGCAACACCGGGGAGCTGTTTTTT
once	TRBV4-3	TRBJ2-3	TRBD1	CASSQDPGRGHDTQYF	TGCGCCAGCAGCCAAGATCCGGGCAGGGGGCATGATACGCAGTATTTT
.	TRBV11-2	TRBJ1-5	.	CASSLGGRINQPQHF	TGTGCCAGCAGCTTAGGGGGCAGGATTAATCAGCCCCAGCATTTT
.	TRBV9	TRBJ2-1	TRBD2	CASSVGGGASNEQFF	TGTGCCAGCAGCGTAGGCGGGGGGGCGTCCAATGAGCAGTTCTTC
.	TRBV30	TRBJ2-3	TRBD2	CAHQLAGNTDTQYF	TGTGCCCACCAACTAGCGGGGAACACAGATACGCAGTATTTT
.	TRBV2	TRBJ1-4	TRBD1	CASSESEGAQDYNEKLFF	TGTGCCAGCAGCGAATCCGAGGGGGCGCAGGATTATAATGAAAAACTGTTTTTT
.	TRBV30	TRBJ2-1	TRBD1	CAWRGIGGINEQFF	TGTGCCTGGAGAGGTATAGGGGGCATAAATGAGCAGTTCTTC
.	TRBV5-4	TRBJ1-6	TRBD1	CASSPGQGRGNSPLHF	TGTGCCAGCAGCCCGGGACAGGGCCGGGGGAATTCACCCCTCCACTTT
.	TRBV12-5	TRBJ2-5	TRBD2	CASGLVLAGGRETQYF	TGTGCTAGTGGTTTGGTATTAGCGGGGGGGCGGGAGACCCAGTACTTC
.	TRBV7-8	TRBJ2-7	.	CASSLRTNSYEQYF	TGTGCCAGCAGCTTAAGGACAAACTCCTACGAGCAGTACTTC
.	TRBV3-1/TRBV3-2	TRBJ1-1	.	CASSLRPRGEAFF	TGTGCCAGCAGCTTGCGACCTAGGGGGGAAGCTTTCTTT
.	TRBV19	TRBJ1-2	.	CASRADRNYGYTF	TGTGCCAGTAGGGCCGACAGGAACTATGGCTACACCTTC
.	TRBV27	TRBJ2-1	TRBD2	CASGAGGGGYEQFF	TGTGCCAGCGGGGCGGGAGGCGGGGGGTATGAGCAGTTCTTC
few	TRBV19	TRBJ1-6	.	CASSIRPSYNSPLHF	TGTGCCAGTAGTATCCGTCCCTCCTATAATTCACCCCTCCACTTT
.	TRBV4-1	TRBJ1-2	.	CASSQVDRYYGYTF	TGCGCCAGCAGCCAAGTAGACAGATATTATGGCTACACCTTC
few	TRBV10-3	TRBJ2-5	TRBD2	CAISRLAGDLQETQYF	TGTGCCATCAGCCGACTAGCGGGGGACCTACAAGAGACCCAGTACTTC
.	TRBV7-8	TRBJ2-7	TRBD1	CASSIGQGSKEQYF	TGTGCCAGCAGTATAGGACAGGGGAGTAAGGAGCAGTACTTC
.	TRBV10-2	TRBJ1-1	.	CASSVRQNTEAFF	TGCGCCAGCAGTGTGAGGCAGAACACTGAAGCTTTCTTT
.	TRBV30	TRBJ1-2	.	CAWDRSLNYGYTF	TGTGCCTGGGACAGGTCCCTGAACTATGGCTACACCTTC